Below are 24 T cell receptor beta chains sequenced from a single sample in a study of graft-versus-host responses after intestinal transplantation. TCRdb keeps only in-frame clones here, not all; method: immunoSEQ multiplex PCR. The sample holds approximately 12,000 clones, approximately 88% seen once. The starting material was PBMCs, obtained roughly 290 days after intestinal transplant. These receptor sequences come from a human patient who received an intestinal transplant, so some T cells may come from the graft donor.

CDR3 sequence reads: CASSLRLNYNSPLHF. DNA of the CDR3: TGTGCCAGCAGTTTACGACTGAATTATAATTCACCCCTCCACTTT. The rearrangement joins TRBV27 to TRBJ1-6; no firm D call. The CDR3 length is 15 residues. V was cut by 2 bases and J by 4 bases, with 9 bases left in between. Germline-derived CDR1 and CDR2 are MNHEY and SMNVEV (reference sequence).

This chain's CDR3 is CASSIGLGAAYEQYF. The CDR3 region has the DNA TGTGCCAGTAGTATAGGTTTGGGGGCAGCGTACGAGCAGTACTTC. This chain connects TRBV19 to TRBJ2-7, with D perhaps matching TRBD1 (6 bases). Germline V gene sequence: CDR1 LNHDA, CDR2 SQIVND (reference sequence). Trimming cost V 1 base and J 4 bases, with 14 bases left between them. This CDR3 contains 15 residues.

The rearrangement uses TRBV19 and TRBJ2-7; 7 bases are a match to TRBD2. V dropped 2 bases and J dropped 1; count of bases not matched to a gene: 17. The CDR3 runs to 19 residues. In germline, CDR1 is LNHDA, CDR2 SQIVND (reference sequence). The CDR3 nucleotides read TGTGCCAGTAGTATAAGACTAGCCATATCCTTTTTTGGATCCTACGAGCAGTACTTC. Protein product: CASSIRLAISFFGSYEQYF.

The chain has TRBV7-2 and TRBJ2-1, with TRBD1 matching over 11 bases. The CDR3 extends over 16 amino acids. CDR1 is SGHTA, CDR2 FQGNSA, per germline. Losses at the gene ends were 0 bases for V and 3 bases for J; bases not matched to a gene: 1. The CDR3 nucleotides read TGTGCCAGCAGCTTAGCCGGGACAGGGGGCTACAATGAGCAGTTCTTC. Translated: CASSLAGTGGYNEQFF.

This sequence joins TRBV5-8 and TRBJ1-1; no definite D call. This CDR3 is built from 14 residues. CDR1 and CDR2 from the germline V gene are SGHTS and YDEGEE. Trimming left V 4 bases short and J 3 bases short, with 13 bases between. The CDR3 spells CASSLYRAHTEAFF. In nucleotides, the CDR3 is TGTGCCAGCAGCCTGTACAGAGCCCACACTGAAGCTTTCTTT.

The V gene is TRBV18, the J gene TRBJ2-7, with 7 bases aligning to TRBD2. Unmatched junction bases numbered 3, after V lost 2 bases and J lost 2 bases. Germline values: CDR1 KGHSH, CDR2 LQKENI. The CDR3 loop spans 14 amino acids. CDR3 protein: CASSPWEGTYEQYF. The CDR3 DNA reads TGTGCCAGCTCACCATGGGAGGGGACCTACGAGCAGTACTTC.

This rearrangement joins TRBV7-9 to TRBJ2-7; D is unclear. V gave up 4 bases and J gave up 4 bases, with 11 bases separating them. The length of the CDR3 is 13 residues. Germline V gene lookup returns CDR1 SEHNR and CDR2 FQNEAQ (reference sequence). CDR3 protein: CASSSRGVYEQYF. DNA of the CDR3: TGTGCCAGCAGCTCCCGTGGAGTTTACGAGCAGTACTTC.

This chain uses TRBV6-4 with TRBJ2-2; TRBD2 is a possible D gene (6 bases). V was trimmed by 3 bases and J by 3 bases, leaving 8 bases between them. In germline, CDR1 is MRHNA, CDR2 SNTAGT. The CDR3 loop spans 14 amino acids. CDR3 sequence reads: CASSEVADTGELFF. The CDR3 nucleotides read TGTGCCAGCAGTGAGGTAGCGGACACCGGGGAGCTGTTTTTT.

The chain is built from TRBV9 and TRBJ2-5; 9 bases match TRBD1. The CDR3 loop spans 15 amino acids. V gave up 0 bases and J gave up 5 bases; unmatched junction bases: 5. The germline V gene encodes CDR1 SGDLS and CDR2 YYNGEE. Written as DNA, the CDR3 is TGTGCCAGCAGCGTAGAGGGACAGGGAGGGGAGACCCAGTACTTC. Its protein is CASSVEGQGGETQYF.

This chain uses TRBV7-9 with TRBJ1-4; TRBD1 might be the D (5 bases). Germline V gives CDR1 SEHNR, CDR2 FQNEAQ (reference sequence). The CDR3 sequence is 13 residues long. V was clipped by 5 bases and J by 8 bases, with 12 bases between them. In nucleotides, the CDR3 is TGTGCCAGCAGCCCCCAGGGACCGGAAAAACTGTTTTTT. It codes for CASSPQGPEKLFF.

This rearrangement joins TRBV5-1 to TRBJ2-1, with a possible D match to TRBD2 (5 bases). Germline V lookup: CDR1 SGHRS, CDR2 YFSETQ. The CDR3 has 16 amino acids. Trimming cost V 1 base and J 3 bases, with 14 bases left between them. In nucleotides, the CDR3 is TGCGCCAGCAGCTTGAGTGAGCGGAACTACTACAATGAGCAGTTCTTC. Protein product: CASSLSERNYYNEQFF.

The CDR3 DNA is TGTGCCAGCAGCGGATTAGGACAGGTATCTAAAGAGACCCAGTACTTC. Protein product: CASSGLGQVSKETQYF. The rearrangement joins TRBV5-6 to TRBJ2-5; TRBD1 agrees at 7 bases. Looked up from germline, CDR1 is SGHDT and CDR2 is YYEEEE. This CDR3 spans 16 amino acids. V shed 4 bases, J shed 3 bases, and the junction held 12 bases outside the gene matches.

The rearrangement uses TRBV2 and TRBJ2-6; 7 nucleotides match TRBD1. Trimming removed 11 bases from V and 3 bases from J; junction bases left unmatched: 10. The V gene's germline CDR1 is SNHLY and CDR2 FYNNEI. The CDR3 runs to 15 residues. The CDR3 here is CAGSGQSGGANVLTF. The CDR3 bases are TGTGCCGGCTCGGGACAGTCAGGTGGGGCCAACGTCCTGACTTTC. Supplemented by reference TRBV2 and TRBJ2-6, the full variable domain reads EPEVTQTPSHQVTQMGQEVILRCVPISNHLYFYWYRQILGQKVEFLVSFYNNEISEKSEIFDDQFSVERPDGSNFTLKIRSTKLEDSAMYFCAGSGQSGGANVLTFGAGSRLTVL.

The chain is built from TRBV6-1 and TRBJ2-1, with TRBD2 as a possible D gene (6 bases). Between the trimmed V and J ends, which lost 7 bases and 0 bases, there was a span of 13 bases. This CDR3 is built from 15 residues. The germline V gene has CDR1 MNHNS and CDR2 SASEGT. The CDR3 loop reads CASTALGSSYNEQFF. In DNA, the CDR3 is TGTGCCAGCACTGCCCTCGGGAGCTCCTACAATGAGCAGTTCTTC.

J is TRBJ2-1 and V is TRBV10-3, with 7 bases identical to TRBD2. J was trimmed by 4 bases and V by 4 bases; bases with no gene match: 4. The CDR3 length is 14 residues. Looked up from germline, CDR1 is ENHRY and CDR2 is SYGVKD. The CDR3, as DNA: TGTGCCATCAGTGGACTAGCAGAATACAATGAGCAGTTCTTC. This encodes CAISGLAEYNEQFF.

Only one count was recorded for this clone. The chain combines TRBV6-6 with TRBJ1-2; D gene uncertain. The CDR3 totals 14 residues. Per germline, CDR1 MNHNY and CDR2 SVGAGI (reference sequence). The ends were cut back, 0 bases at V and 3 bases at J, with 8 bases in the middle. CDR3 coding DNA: TGTGCCAGCAGTTACTCCCGTAAGCACTATGGCTACACCTTC. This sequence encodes CASSYSRKHYGYTF.

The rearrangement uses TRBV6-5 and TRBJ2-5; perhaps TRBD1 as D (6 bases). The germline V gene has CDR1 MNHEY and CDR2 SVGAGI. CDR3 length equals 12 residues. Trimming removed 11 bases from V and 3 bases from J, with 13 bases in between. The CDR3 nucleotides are TGTGCCGCCAGGGGATCTGAAGAGACCCAGTACTTC. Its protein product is CAARGSEETQYF.

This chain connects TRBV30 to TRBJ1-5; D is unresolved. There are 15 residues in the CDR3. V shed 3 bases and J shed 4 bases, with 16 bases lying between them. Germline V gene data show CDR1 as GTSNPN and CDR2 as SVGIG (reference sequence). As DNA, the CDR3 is TGTGCCTGGAGCGCTTTGGACGGAACAAATCAGCCCCAGCATTTT. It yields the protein CAWSALDGTNQPQHF.

The CDR3 bases are TGTGCCAGCTCACCCAGTTACTCCTACAATGAGCAGTTCTTC. Its translation: CASSPSYSYNEQFF. The chain couples TRBV18 to TRBJ2-1; D gene unclear. Germline V gene lookup returns CDR1 KGHSH and CDR2 LQKENI. Trimming took off 3 bases at V and 0 bases at J, with 6 bases between the two ends. This CDR3 region has 14 residues.

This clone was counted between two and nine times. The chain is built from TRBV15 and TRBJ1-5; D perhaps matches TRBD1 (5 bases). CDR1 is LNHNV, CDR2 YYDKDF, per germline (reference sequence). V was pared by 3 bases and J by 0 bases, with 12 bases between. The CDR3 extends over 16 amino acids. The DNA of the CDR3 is TGTGCCACCAGCAGGGGGACTTTCGATAGCAATCAGCCCCAGCATTTT. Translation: CATSRGTFDSNQPQHF.

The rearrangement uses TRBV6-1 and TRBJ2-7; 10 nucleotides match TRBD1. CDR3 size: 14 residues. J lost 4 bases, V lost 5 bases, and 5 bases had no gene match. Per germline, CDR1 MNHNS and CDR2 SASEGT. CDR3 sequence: CASSFRQGAYEQYF. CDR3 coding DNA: TGTGCCAGCAGTTTTCGACAGGGGGCATACGAGCAGTACTTC.

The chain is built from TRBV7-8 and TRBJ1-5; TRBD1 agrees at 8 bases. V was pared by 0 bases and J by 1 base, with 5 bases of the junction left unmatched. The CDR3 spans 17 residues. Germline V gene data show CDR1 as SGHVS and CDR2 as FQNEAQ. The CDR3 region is CASSLAPGGWSNQPQHF. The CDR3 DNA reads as TGTGCCAGCAGCTTAGCCCCAGGGGGCTGGAGCAATCAGCCCCAGCATTTT.

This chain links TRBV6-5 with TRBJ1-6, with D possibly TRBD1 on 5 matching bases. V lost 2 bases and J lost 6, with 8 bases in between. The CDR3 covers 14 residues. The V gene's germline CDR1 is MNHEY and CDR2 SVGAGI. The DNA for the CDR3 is TGTGCCAGCAGTTACGGGCAGGGTAATTCACCCCTCCACTTT. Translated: CASSYGQGNSPLHF.

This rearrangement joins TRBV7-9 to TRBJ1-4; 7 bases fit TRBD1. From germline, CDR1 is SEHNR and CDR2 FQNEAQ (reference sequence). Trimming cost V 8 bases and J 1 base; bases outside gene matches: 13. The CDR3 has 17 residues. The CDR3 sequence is CASSDHRGRLTNEKLFF. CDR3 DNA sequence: TGTGCCAGCTCAGACCACAGGGGTAGGCTAACTAATGAAAAACTGTTTTTT.